Here is one T cell receptor (beta chain) with its context. TCRdb keeps only in-frame clones here, not all; method: immunoSEQ multiplex PCR. The data hold about 170,000 clones, with roughly four fifths observed a single time. The data belong to a study of blood T cell repertoires in COVID-19. About the research overall: Spain, Italy and the United States supplied samples that represented acute and convalescent COVID-19.

Participant age was roughly 18 to 90 years, and participants resided in roughly 25 US areas. Self-reported history from a screening survey and questionnaire set each donor's cohort. Two negative PCRs, clearance, or symptom resolution were required of recovered Cohort 3 donors. Input material: PBMCs or T cells enriched from blood (not recorded which). This receptor was obtained from a man aged 50-59 years who had recovered from COVID-19.

The CDR3 region has the DNA TGTGCCAGCAGCTTGGGGAGGACGACCCCCGGGGAGCTGTTTTTT. Residues: CASSLGRTTPGELFF. The chain combines TRBV5-5 with TRBJ2-2, with TRBD2 as a possible D gene (5 bases). Germline loops: CDR1 SGHKS, CDR2 YYEKEE (reference sequence). This CDR3 spans 15 amino acids. Trimming left V 0 bases short and J 6 bases short, with 12 bases between.